This entry lists 21 T cell receptor beta chains sequenced from one sample in a study of T cell clusters in autoimmune cytopenias. TRB was amplified from approximately 250 ng of peripheral blood genomic DNA per sample. Multiplex touch-down PCR amplified TRB using TRB-A and TRB-B pools in one tube. TCRdb re-called the multiplex PCR reads and gives one entry per CDR3 protein, without DNA. This sample's clone table lists some 6,700 distinct CDR3 sequences. The data also belong to a second study, concerning T cell repertoires in aging, cancer and after chemotherapy.

The sequenced sample was peripheral blood. The receptors derive from a human donor in good health.

The chain links TRBV6-1 to TRBJ2-3; TCRdb picks TRBD1, but there is no DNA to check that call. The germline CDR1 and CDR2 sequences are MNHNS and SASEGT. The CDR3 is 15 amino acids. The chain's CDR3 is CASSETHRVPDTQYF.

The chain has TRBV27 and TRBJ1-5; TCRdb's assignment of TRBD1 cannot be checked, as there is no DNA. Germline V gene lookup returns CDR1 MNHEY and CDR2 SMNVEV (reference sequence). This CDR3 contains 14 residues. The CDR3 is CASSPFRSNQPQHF.

This clonotype is called medium-sized based on its frequency. The chain combines TRBV19 with TRBJ2-4. The V gene's germline CDR1 is LNHDA and CDR2 SQIVND (reference sequence). CDR3 length: 13 amino acids. CDR3 loop: CASSTSLTNIQYF.

Its frequency marks this clonotype as medium-sized (0.01 to 0.1%). The V and J genes are TRBV6-5 and TRBJ2-3. The CDR3 covers 14 residues. Per germline, CDR1 MNHEY and CDR2 SVGAGI. CDR3: CASSSPSLTDTQYF.

This clonotype is deemed medium-sized by its frequency. The chain links TRBV30 to TRBJ1-2; TCRdb's D gene call, TRBD1, goes unchecked for lack of DNA. Looked up from germline, CDR1 is GTSNPN and CDR2 is SVGIG (reference sequence). This CDR3 has 12 amino acids. The CDR3 loop reads CAWSLGAEGYTF. The whole variable domain, filled in from reference TRBV30 and TRBJ1-2, reads SQTIHQWPATLVQPVGSPLSLECTVEGTSNPNLYWYRQAAGRGLQLLFYSVGIGQISSEVPQNLSASRPQDRQFILSSKKLLLSDSGFYLCAWSLGAEGYTFGSGTRLTVV.

This clonotype is labeled medium-sized based on frequency. This CDR3 reads CASSIGSRLADSYEQYF. The chain links TRBV19 to TRBJ2-7; TCRdb gives TRBD2 as the D gene, but with no DNA this cannot be confirmed. The CDR3 has 17 residues. Germline V gene lookup returns CDR1 LNHDA and CDR2 SQIVND (reference sequence).

Considering frequency, this clonotype is medium-sized. V is TRBV15 and J is TRBJ1-4; the TRBD1 assignment by TCRdb is unverifiable without DNA. Germline loops: CDR1 LNHNV, CDR2 YYDKDF (reference sequence). The CDR3 runs to 13 residues. The CDR3 spells CATSTPESEKLFF.

The chain couples TRBV5-5 to TRBJ1-6; TCRdb's D call of TRBD1 is untestable without DNA. This CDR3 has 15 residues. Germline-derived CDR1 and CDR2 are SGHKS and YYEKEE (reference sequence). The CDR3 spells CASSPTDRDNSPLHF.

V is TRBV20-1 and J is TRBJ2-2. The CDR3 is 14 residues long. Germline lookup yields CDR1 DFQATT and CDR2 SNEGSKA (reference sequence). The CDR3: CSARETPRAGELFF.

The chain carries TRBV28 and TRBJ2-7; TCRdb selects TRBD1, and the lack of DNA leaves this call unchecked. CDR3 length equals 15 residues. Per the germline V gene, CDR1 is MDHEN and CDR2 is SYDVKM. The CDR3 sequence is CASSPIQGADYEQYF.

This clonotype registers medium-sized (0.01 to 0.1%) by frequency. This rearrangement joins TRBV30 to TRBJ2-3; TCRdb indicates TRBD1, and absent DNA this call remains unverified. The V gene's germline CDR1 is GTSNPN and CDR2 SVGIG (reference sequence). The CDR3 is 13 amino acids. CDR3 amino acids: CAWRQGSTDTQYF.

Considering frequency, this clonotype is medium-sized. The chain combines TRBV29-1 with TRBJ1-1; there is no DNA to check the TCRdb D call of TRBD1. Germline assignment: CDR1 SQVTM and CDR2 ANQGSEA. This CDR3 spans 13 amino acids. CDR3 region: CSVEGRVNTEAFF.

The chain combines TRBV12-3 or TRBV12-4 with TRBJ2-1. CDR3 size: 16 residues. The CDR3 sequence: CASSRSSGNPYNEQFF.

This clonotype registers medium-sized by frequency. The V call is TRBV5-5, the J call TRBJ2-5; the D call of TRBD2 rests on TCRdb alone, since no DNA is present to check it. Germline loops: CDR1 SGHKS, CDR2 YYEKEE (reference sequence). The CDR3 covers 13 residues. The CDR3 spells CASSSPTRETQYF.

V is TRBV12-3 or TRBV12-4 and J is TRBJ2-2; TCRdb calls TRBD1, which cannot be checked without DNA. CDR3 length: 14 residues. The chain's CDR3 is CASSERTATGELFF.

This rearrangement joins TRBV5-6 to TRBJ1-2; as DNA is missing, the TRBD1 call by TCRdb cannot be tested. Germline loops: CDR1 SGHDT, CDR2 YYEEEE. This CDR3 spans 15 amino acids. CDR3 protein: CASSLGQGLVYGYTF.

The V gene is TRBV10-1, the J gene TRBJ2-5; TCRdb lists TRBD1, though no DNA is available to test this call. Germline CDR1 and CDR2: WNHNN and SYGVQD (reference sequence). The CDR3 is 14 amino acids. The CDR3 spells CASSTDRGEETQYF.

CDR3 region: CAWSVRTTVANYGYTF. V usage is TRBV30 and J usage is TRBJ1-2; the D call from TCRdb, TRBD1, cannot be confirmed without DNA. CDR1 is GTSNPN, CDR2 SVGIG, per germline (reference sequence). The CDR3 is 16 residues long.

The rearrangement joins TRBV6-5 to TRBJ1-1. This CDR3 contains 11 residues. CDR1 and CDR2 (germline): MNHEY, SVGAGI. The CDR3 sequence: CASNGNTEAFF.

Measured by frequency, this clonotype is medium-sized. The chain's CDR3 is CASSYVRTSGSGYNEQFF. The rearrangement joins TRBV6-2 or TRBV6-3 to TRBJ2-1; TCRdb calls TRBD2, which cannot be checked without DNA. The V gene's germline CDR1 is MNHEY and CDR2 SVGEGT. This CDR3 has 18 amino acids.

Judged by frequency, this clonotype is medium-sized (0.01 to 0.1%). This chain uses TRBV18 with TRBJ1-1. The CDR3 is 12 amino acids. Germline V lookup: CDR1 KGHSH, CDR2 LQKENI. The CDR3 loop reads CASSRVNTEAFF.